This T cell receptor (beta chain) comes out of a study of regulatory T cells in long-lasting Graves disease (dated by TCRdb to the early 2020s). The study in broad terms: Newly diagnosed Graves' disease patients had taken antithyroid drugs for less than 3 months. This study used TCR sequencing and RNA sequencing of peripheral blood to compare persistent Graves' disease patients against newly diagnosed Graves' disease patients. The study was conducted in China and was registered as a clinical trial. A total of approximately 35 samples underwent TCR sequencing: approximately 13 from persistent and about 20 from newly diagnosed Graves' disease patients.

In its sample, this clonotype was seen once. The target of this receptor is not known. Possible read error: a much larger clone is one base away. Reading from cysteine to phenylalanine, the CDR3 counts 16 amino acids. The CDR3 DNA has 48 bases and is translated from base 1. Taken from the germline V gene, the CDR1 and CDR2 loops are MNHNS and SASEGT. V is pruned by 8 bases and J by 0 bases, leaving 6 bases of the junction without a gene match. The library was built by means of multiplex PCR. TCRdb shows the sequencer as Illumina HiSeq 4000. iRepertoire HTBI primers and Arm-PCR amplification of CDR3 regions were used to construct TCR beta libraries. Gel purification was performed on PCR products prior to sequencing. The paper's data handling went like this. Gene usage analysis of CDR3 amino acid clonotypes relied on the 60 to 65 TRBV and 15 or so TRBJ segments identified across samples. COPE and FqMerger were used to merge filtered high-quality paired reads into contigs. BLAST was used to align contigs to IMGT TRBV, TRBD and TRBJ reference genes, and CDR3 was defined according to IMGT. Any clonotype with a frequency above 0.1% was counted as a highly expanded clone. Shannon entropy was used to measure repertoire diversity, and the Gini coefficient was used to measure V-J evenness. A clonotype was considered public if more than one individual shared it. TCRdb reran the public reads through fastp at Q25 and MiXCR, keeping productive beta chains. Rows are combined by CDR3 protein, so each entry shows the most common genes and DNA. The V and J calls follow TCRdb's processing rather than the paper's. The sample table lists more than 450,000 distinct CDR3 sequences, around 15% of them with a count of one. Roughly an eighth of the sample belongs to the ten largest clones.

What this sample's time point label stands for: newly diagnosed GD, antithyroid drugs for less than 3 months. RNA was extracted from PBMCs in TRIzol for both TCR sequencing and RNA sequencing. The diagnosis of Graves' disease was made according to American Thyroid Association guidelines. Patients for the study were recruited at an endocrinology department in Xi'an, China. Each patient gave roughly 10 milliliters of peripheral blood, collected in an EDTA anticoagulant tube. Ficoll Paque Plus density gradient separation was used to isolate PBMCs, and no further T cell sorting was performed. An Agilent 2100 Bioanalyzer and agarose gel were used to assess RNA quality, and a NanoDrop 2000 was used to measure RNA concentration. Overall results and qualifications from the work: The study examined only peripheral blood because the primary lesion, thyroid tissue, could not be accessed. Preferential use of TRBV28, TRBJ1-2 and TRBJ2-5 was observed in persistent disease, whereas TRBV20-1 and TRBJ2-1 were favored in newly diagnosed disease. The authors noted that the small sample size was a limitation that may lower accuracy. Compared with newly diagnosed patients, persistent Graves' disease patients had lower TCR Shannon entropy and fewer highly expanded clones, which suggests clonal expansion. More public clonotypes were shared among persistent patients (approximately 3,000) than among newly diagnosed patients (roughly 1,000). Only the TCR beta chain was sequenced and analyzed.

This sample also appeared in a second study, on T cells in Graves' hyperthyroidism and ophthalmopathy. According to the second study: Stable Graves' hyperthyroidism was defined as the absence of progression to ophthalmopathy over 18 months of follow-up. Hyperthyroidism patients were aged 18 to 65 years and newly diagnosed, with disease duration of less than 2 months. Patients with uncontrolled infections, other autoimmune diseases, pregnancy or lactation were excluded. Diagnoses were based on clinical symptoms, serum thyroxine and TRAb, thyroid ultrasound and orbital computed tomography. The TCR CDR3 was subjected to a first round of RT-PCR using the HTBI primer set and the Qiagen OneStep RT-PCR kit. Most expanded thyroid clonotypes (frequency above 0.001) were also found in blood, which suggests that blood repertoires may mirror thyroid immune responses. In cross-validation, a model built on a 13 V-J signature told ophthalmopathy apart from stable hyperthyroidism with 87.88% sensitivity and roughly 81% specificity, and in testing the same model reached 80%/75%. During validation, the model predicted progression to ophthalmopathy a median of around six months ahead of onset, with roughly 65% sensitivity and 72% to 85% specificity. To identify TCR V-J signatures that set the groups apart, the researchers used a discovery cohort of more than 95 patients, made up of about 44 with Graves' ophthalmopathy and some 60 with stable Graves' hyperthyroidism. Whether ophthalmopathy could be predicted prospectively was tested in an independent validation cohort made up of under 20 hyperthyroidism patients plus 17 patients who later progressed to ophthalmopathy. The 75 to 100 discovery patients were divided at random into training and test sets in a 7:3 ratio. Thyroid tissue and blood T-cell repertoires from over 5 Graves' hyperthyroidism patients were also compared in the study. After blood sampling, hyperthyroidism patients were treated with methimazole at a starting dose of 30 mg daily, and ophthalmopathy patients were treated with high-dose intravenous methylprednisolone. A second multiplex PCR round built the libraries, followed by size selection and purification. Libraries were sequenced paired-end with 100 bp reads on an Illumina HiSeq2000. SOAPnuke was used to process the raw data, removing reads that contained adapters or uncalled bases, had a mean Phred below 15, or lacked an exact match to the constant primer or identifier. COPE v1.2.5 was used to merge the high-quality paired reads, and each unique nucleotide sequence was defined as a clonotype. MiTCR v1.1 was used to align clonotypes to the IMGT TRBV, TRBD and TRBJ reference segments. Analysis was restricted to V-J combinations with a frequency above 0.0001, which covered approximately 99% of repertoires. A TCS score was defined as the ratio of F50 (clonal expansion) to E x V (chaos), with BLOSUM62-based TCRdist applied between CDR3 peptides within each V-J. Welch's t-statistics and random forest reduced 514 V-J features to around 14, which were used in a naive Bayes classifier (R e1071). Sample size was not statistically predetermined, and investigators were not blinded to group allocation. TCR Vbeta CDR3 sequencing of approximately 140 peripheral blood samples (over 40 ophthalmopathy, 75 hyperthyroidism and roughly 17 progressor patients) is reported in the paper.

The TCR originated in a man aged 35-49 years with Graves disease. Donor details come from another sample of the same person, matched by shared clones. The rearrangement combines TRBV6-1 with TRBJ2-1, and 11 junction bases match TRBD2. The sequencing here drew on peripheral blood mononuclear cells (PBMCs), taken at new diagnosis, from a patient treated with antithyroid drugs. The DNA sequence is given as TGTGCCAGCTGGACTAGCGGGCGGAGCTCCTACAATGAGCAGTTCTTC. It specifies CASWTSGRSSYNEQFF.